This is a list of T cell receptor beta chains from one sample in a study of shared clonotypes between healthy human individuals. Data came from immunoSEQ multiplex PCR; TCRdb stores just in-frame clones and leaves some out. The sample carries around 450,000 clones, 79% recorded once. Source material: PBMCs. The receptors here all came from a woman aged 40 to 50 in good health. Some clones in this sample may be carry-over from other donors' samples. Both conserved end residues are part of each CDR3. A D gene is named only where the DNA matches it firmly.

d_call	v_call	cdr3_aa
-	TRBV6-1	CASSELRTEYYEQYF
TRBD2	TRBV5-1	CATRLGLAGGEETQYF
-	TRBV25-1	CASSHSRTDYEQYF
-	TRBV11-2	CASSLAGYRTYEQYF
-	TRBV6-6	CASSYESFSQPQHF
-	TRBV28	CASSDLRGRGFYEQYF
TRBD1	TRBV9	CASSVWTGDNEQFF
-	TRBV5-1	CASSLGGRADTQYF
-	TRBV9	CASSVTPLRTDTQYF
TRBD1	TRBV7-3	CASSLRDRGMSEQFF
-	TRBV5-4	CASSFPLSTDTQYF
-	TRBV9	CASSVGSSTYEQYF
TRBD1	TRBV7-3	CASSPGTANTGELFF
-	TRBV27	CASSSVWGAVSGYTF
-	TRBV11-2	CASSLGTGEETQYF
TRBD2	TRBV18	CASSDSGRTYEQYF
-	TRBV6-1	CASSEPGRNTIYF
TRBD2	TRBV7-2	CASSLMAGGIYEQFF
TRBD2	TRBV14	CASSQGSSGGVWETQYF
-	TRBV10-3	CAIRTRGLESAGELFF
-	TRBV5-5	CASSLLGTPVFNYGYTF
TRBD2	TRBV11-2	CASSPYRSGIRDEQFF
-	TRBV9	CASSVGPRTSAPDEQYF
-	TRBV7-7	CASSRGTPMSGDTQYF
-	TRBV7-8	CASSLALGDEAFF
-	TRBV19	CASSIGAGPEYNEQFF
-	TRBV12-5	CASGLLAGGTGELFF
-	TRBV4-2	CASSFSGGTLGETQYF
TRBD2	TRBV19	CASMGLAGNEPYEQYF
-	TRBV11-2	CASSSRGASEDTQYF
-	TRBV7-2	CASSLEGNTIYF
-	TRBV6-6	CASSYEGNTEAFF